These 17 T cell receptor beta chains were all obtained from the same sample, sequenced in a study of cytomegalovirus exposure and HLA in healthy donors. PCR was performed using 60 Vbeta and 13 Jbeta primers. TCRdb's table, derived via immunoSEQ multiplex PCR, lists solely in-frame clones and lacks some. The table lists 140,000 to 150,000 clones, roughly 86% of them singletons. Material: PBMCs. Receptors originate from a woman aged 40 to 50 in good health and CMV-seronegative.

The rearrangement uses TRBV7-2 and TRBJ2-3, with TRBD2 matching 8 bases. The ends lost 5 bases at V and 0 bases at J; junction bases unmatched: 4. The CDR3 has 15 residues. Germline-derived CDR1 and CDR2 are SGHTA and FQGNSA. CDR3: CASSRTSGSTDTQYF. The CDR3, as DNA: TGTGCCAGCAGCCGAACTAGCGGTAGCACAGATACGCAGTATTTT.

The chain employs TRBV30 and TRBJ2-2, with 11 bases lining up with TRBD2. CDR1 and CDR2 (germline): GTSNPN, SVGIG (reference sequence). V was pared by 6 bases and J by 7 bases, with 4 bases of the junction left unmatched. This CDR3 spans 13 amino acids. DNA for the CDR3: TGTGCCTGTGGGACTAGCGGTTACGGGGAGCTGTTTTTT. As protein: CACGTSGYGELFF.

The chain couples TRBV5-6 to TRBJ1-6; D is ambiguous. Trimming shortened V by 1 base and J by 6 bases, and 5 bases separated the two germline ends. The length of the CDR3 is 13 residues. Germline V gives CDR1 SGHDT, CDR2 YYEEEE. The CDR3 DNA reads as TGTGCCAGCAGCTTGACGGTTAATTCACCCCTCCACTTT. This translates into CASSLTVNSPLHF.

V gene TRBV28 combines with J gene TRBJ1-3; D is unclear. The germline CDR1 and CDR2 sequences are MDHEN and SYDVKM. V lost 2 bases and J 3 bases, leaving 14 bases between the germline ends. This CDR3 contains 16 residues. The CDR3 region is CASSLPPERGGNTIYF. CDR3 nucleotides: TGTGCCAGCAGTTTACCCCCGGAGCGGGGTGGAAACACCATATATTTT.

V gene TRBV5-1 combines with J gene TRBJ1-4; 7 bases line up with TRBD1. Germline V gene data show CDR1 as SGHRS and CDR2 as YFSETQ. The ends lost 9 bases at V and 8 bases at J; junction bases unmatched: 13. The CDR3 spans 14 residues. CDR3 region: CATNTGVVGEKLFF. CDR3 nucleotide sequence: TGCGCCACTAACACAGGGGTTGTTGGGGAAAAACTGTTTTTT.

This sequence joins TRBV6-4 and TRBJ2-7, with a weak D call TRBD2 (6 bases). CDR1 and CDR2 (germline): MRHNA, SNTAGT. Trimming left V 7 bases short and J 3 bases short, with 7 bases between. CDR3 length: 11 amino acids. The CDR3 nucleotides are TGTGCCAGCACGGGGGACTACGAGCAGTACTTC. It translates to CASTGDYEQYF.

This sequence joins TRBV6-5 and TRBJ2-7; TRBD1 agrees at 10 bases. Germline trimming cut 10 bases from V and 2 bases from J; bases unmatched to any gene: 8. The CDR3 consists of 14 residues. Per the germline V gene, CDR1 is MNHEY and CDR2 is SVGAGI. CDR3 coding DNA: TGTGCCACCGAAACCGGGACAGGGGCCTACGAGCAGTACTTC. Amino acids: CATETGTGAYEQYF.

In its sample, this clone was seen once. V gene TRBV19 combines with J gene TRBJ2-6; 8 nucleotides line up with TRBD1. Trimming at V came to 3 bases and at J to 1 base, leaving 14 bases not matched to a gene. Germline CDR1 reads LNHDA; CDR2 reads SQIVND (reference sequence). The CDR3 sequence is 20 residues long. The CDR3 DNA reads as TGTGCCAGTAGTATTCACCCCCGACAGGGGTTGGGGTCTGGGGCCAACGTCCTGACTTTC. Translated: CASSIHPRQGLGSGANVLTF.

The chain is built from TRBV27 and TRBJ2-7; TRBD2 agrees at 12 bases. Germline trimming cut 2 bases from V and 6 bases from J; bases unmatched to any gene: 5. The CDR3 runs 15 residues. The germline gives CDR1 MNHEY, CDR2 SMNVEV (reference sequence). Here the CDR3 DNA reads TGTGCCAGCAGTTTAGCAACTAGCGGGAGGAGCGAGCAGTACTTC. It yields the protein CASSLATSGRSEQYF.

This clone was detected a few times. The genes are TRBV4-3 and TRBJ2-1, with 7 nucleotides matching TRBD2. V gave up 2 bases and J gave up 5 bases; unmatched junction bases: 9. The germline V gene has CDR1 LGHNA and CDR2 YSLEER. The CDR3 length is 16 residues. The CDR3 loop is CASSQRYAGENNEQFF. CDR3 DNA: TGCGCCAGCAGCCAAAGGTACGCGGGAGAGAACAATGAGCAGTTCTTC.

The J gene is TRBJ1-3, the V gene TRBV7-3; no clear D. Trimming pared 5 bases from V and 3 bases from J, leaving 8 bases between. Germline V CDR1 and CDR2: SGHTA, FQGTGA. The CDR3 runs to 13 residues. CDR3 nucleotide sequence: TGTGCCAGCAGCCTCCACAGTGGAAACACCATATATTTT. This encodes CASSLHSGNTIYF.

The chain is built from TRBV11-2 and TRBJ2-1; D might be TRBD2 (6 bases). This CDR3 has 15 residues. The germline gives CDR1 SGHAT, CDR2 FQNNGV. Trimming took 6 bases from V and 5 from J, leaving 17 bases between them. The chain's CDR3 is CASRNPAGFHNEQFF. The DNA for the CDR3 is TGTGCCAGCAGAAATCCGGCGGGGTTCCACAATGAGCAGTTCTTC.

The DNA of the CDR3 is TGTGCCAGCAGTCTCGCGGGAGGGGCCGGCTACGAGCAGTACTTC. Amino acid sequence: CASSLAGGAGYEQYF. The rearrangement joins TRBV6-5 to TRBJ2-7, with 9 bases matching TRBD2. This CDR3 region has 15 residues. CDR1 is MNHEY and CDR2 is SVGAGI in the germline V gene. The trim removed 5 bases at V and 3 bases at J, leaving 8 bases unmatched.

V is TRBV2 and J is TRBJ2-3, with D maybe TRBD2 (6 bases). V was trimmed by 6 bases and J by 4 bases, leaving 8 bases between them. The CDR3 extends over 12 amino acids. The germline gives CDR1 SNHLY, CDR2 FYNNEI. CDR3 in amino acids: CASSGSSDTQYF. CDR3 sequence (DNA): TGTGCCAGCAGCGGGAGTTCAGATACGCAGTATTTT.

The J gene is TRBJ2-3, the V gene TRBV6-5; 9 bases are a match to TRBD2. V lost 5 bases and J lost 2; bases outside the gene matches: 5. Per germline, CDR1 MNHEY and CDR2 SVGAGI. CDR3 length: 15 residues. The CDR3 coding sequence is TGTGCCAGCAGTCGCACTAGCGGGCACACAGATACGCAGTATTTT. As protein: CASSRTSGHTDTQYF.

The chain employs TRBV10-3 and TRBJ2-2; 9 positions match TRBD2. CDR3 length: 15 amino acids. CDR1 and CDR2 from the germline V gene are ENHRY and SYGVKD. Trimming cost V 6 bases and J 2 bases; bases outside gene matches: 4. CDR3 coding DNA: TGTGCCATCAGGGAACTAGCGGGCAACACCGGGGAGCTGTTTTTT. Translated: CAIRELAGNTGELFF.

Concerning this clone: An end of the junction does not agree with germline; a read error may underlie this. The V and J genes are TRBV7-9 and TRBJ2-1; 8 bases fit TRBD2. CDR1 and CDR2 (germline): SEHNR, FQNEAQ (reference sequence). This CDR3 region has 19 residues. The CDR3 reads CSSSPFGGGLVSPHHEQFF. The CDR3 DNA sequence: TGTTCCAGCAGCCCTTTCGGAGGGGGACTAGTATCCCCCCACCATGAGCAGTTCTTC.